The text below deals with one T cell receptor (beta chain). Seattle enrolled patients during active infection and tracked them longitudinally. The sample belongs to a study of blood T cell repertoires in COVID-19. CDR3 length equals 14 residues. Trimming shortened V by 6 bases and J by 1 base, and 12 bases separated the two germline ends. The germline V gene has CDR1 SGHRS and CDR2 YFSETQ. Sequencing was performed with immunoSEQ multiplex PCR; in TCRdb, only in-frame clones are kept and a portion is missing. The sample shows 200,000 to 250,000 clones, about 93% of them seen only once. The sequencing sample was made of peripheral blood. The rearrangement links TRBV5-1 to TRBJ2-3, with D perhaps matching TRBD1 (6 bases). The receptor was isolated from a man aged 55 to 70 with COVID-19, enrolled during active disease. The CDR3 sequence: CASTLAGGTDTQYF. In nucleotides, the CDR3 is TGCGCCAGCACCCTTGCAGGGGGCACAGATACGCAGTATTTT. Complete variable domain (other parts from reference TRBV5-1 and TRBJ2-3): KAGVTQTPRYLIKTRGQQVTLSCSPISGHRSVSWYQQTPGQGLQFLFEYFSETQRNKGNFPGRFSGRQFSNSRSEMNVSTLELGDSALYLCASTLAGGTDTQYFGPGTRLTVL.